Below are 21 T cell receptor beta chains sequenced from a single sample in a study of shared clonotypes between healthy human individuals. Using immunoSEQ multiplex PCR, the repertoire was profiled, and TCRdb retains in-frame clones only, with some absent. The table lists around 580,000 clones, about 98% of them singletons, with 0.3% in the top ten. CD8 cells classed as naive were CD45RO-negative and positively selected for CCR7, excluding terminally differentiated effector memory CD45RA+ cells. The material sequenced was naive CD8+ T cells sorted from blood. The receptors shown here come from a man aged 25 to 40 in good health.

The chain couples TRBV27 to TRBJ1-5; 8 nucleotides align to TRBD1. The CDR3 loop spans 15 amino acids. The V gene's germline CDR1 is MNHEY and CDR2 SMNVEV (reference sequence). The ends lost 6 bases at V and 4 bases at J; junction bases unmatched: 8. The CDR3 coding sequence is TGTGCCAGCAGAATTAGGACAGGGCAAAATCAGCCCCAGCATTTT. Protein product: CASRIRTGQNQPQHF.

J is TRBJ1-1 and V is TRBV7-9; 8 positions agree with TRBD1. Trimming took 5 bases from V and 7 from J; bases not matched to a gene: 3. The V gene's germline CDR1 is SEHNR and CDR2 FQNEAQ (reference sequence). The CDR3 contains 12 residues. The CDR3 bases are TGTGCCAGCAGCCCAGGGGGCCGTGAAGCTTTCTTT. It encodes CASSPGGREAFF.

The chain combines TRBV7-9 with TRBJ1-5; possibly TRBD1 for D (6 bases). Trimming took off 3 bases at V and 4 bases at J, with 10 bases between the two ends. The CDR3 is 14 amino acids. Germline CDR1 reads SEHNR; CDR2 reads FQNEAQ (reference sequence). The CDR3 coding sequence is TGTGCCAGCAGCTTGGGGGGGCGAAATCAGCCCCAGCATTTT. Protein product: CASSLGGRNQPQHF.

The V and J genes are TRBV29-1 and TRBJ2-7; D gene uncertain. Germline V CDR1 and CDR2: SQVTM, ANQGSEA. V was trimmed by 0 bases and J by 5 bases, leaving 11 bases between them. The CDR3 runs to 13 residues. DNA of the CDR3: TGCAGCGTTGAAGATAACCTAAGGGACGAGCAGTACTTC. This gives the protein CSVEDNLRDEQYF.

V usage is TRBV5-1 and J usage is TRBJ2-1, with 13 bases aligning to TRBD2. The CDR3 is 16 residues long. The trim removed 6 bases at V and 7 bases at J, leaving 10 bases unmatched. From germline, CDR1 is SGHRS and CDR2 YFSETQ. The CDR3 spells CASTPTGLAGENEQFF. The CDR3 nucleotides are TGCGCCAGCACCCCTACTGGACTAGCGGGAGAAAATGAGCAGTTCTTC.

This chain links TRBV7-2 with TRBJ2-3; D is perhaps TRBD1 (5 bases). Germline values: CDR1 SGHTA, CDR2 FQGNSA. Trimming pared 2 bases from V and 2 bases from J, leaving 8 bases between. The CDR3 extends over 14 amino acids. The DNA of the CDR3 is TGTGCCAGCAGCTTAACAGGATACACAGATACGCAGTATTTT. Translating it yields CASSLTGYTDTQYF.

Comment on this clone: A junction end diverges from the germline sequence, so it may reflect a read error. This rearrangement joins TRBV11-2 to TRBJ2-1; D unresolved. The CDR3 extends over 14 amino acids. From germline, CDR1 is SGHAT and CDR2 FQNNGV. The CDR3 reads CASIGVSSYNERFF. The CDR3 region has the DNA TGTGCCAGCATTGGGGTTTCCTCCTACAATGAGCGGTTCTTC. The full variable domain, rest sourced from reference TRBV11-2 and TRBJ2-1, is EAGVAQSPRYKIIEKRQSVAFWCNPISGHATLYWYQQILGQGPKLLIQFQNNGVVDDSQLPKDRFSAERLKGVDSTLKIQPAKLEDSAVYLCASIGVSSYNERFFGPGTRLTVL.

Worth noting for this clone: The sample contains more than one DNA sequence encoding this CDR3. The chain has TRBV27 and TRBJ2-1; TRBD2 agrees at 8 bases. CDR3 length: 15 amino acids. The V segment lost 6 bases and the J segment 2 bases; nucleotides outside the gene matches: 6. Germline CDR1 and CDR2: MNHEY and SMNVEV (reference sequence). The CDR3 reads CASSPGTSPYNEQFF. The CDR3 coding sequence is TGTGCCAGCAGCCCCGGGACTAGTCCCTACAATGAGCAGTTCTTC.

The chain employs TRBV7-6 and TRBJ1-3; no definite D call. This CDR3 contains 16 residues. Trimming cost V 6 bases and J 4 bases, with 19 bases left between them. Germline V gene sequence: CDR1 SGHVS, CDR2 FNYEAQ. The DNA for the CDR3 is TGTGCCAGCAGGGCGGGGTCGGACCCCGGGGGAAACACCATATATTTT. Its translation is CASRAGSDPGGNTIYF.

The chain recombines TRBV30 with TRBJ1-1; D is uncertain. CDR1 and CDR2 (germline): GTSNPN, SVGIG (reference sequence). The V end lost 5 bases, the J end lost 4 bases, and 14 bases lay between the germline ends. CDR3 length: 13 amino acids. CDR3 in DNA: TGTGCCTGGCAGAGGGTTTTGGGCACTGAAGCTTTCTTT. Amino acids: CAWQRVLGTEAFF.

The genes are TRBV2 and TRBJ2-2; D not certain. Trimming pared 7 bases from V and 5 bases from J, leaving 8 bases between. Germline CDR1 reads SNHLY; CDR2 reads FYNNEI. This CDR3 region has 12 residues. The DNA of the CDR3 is TGTGCCAGCACTTGGTTGACCGGGGAGCTGTTTTTT. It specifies CASTWLTGELFF.

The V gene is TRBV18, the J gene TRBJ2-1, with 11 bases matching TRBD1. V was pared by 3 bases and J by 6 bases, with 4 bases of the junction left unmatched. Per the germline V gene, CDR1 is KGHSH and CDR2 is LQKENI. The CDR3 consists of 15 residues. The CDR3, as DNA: TGTGCCAGCTCACCCAGGGACAGGGGGGTCAATGAGCAGTTCTTC. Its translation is CASSPRDRGVNEQFF. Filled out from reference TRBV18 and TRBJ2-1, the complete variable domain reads NAGVMQNPRHLVRRRGQEARLRCSPMKGHSHVYWYRQLPEEGLKFMVYLQKENIIDESGMPKERFSAEFPKEGPSILRIQQVVRGDSAAYFCASSPRDRGVNEQFFGPGTRLTVL.

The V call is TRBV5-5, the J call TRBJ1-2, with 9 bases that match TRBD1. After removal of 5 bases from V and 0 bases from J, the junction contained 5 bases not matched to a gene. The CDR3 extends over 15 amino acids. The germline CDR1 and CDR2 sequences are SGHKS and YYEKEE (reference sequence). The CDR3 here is CASRNTGGPNYGYTF. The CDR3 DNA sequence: TGTGCCAGCAGAAATACAGGGGGCCCTAACTATGGCTACACCTTC.

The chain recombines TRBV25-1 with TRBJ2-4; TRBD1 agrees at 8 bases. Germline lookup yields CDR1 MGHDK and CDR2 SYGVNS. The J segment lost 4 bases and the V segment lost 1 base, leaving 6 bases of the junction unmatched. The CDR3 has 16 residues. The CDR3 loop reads CASSELGQGLKNIQYF. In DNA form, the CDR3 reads TGTGCCAGCAGTGAATTAGGACAGGGCCTTAAAAACATTCAGTACTTC. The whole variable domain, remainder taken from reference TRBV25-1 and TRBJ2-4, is EADIYQTPRYLVIGTGKKITLECSQTMGHDKMYWYQQDPGMELHLIHYSYGVNSTEKGDLSSESTVSRIRTEHFPLTLESARPSHTSQYLCASSELGQGLKNIQYFGAGTRLSVL.

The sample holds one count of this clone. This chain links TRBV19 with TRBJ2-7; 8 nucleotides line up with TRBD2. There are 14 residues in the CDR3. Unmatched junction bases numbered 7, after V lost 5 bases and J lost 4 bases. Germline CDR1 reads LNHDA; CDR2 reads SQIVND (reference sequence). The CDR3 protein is CASSLSGSGYEQYF. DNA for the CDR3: TGTGCCAGTAGTCTAAGCGGGAGCGGGTACGAGCAGTACTTC.

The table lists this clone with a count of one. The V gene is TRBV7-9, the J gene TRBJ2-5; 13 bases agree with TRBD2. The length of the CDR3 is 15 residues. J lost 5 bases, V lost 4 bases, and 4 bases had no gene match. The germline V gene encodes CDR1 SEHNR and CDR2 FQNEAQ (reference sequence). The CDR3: CASSWGLAGFETQYF. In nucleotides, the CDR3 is TGTGCCAGCAGCTGGGGACTAGCGGGATTTGAGACCCAGTACTTC.

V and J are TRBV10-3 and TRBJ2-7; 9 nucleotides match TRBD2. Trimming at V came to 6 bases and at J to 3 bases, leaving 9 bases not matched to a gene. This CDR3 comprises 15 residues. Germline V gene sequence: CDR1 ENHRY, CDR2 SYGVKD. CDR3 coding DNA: TGTGCCATCAGCGGAGTAGCGGGAGAAATCTACGAGCAGTACTTC. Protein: CAISGVAGEIYEQYF.

CDR3 sequence (DNA): TGTGCCAGCAGGAATCTTTCAAGCTCCTACGAGCAGTACTTC. This translates into CASRNLSSSYEQYF. The chain recombines TRBV27 with TRBJ2-7; D is uncertain. The germline CDR1 and CDR2 sequences are MNHEY and SMNVEV (reference sequence). The CDR3 totals 14 residues. V gave up 6 bases and J gave up 0 bases, with 12 bases separating them.

The CDR3 loop reads CASGEGEDQPQHF. The CDR3 DNA follows: TGTGCCAGCGGTGAGGGTGAAGATCAGCCCCAGCATTTT. This rearrangement joins TRBV28 to TRBJ1-5; the D is unclear. Trimming took off 8 bases at V and 5 bases at J, with 13 bases between the two ends. The germline gives CDR1 MDHEN, CDR2 SYDVKM. The CDR3 runs 13 residues. Supplemented by reference TRBV28 and TRBJ1-5, the full variable domain reads DVKVTQSSRYLVKRTGEKVFLECVQDMDHENMFWYRQDPGLGLRLIYFSYDVKMKEKGDIPEGYSVSREKKERFSLILESASTNQTSMYLCASGEGEDQPQHFGDGTRLSIL.

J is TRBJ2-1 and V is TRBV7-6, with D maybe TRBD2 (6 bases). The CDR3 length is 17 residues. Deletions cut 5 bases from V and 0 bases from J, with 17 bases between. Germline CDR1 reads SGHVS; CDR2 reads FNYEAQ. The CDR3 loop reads CASSELGLADSYNEQFF. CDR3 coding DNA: TGTGCCAGCAGCGAACTGGGACTCGCCGACTCCTACAATGAGCAGTTCTTC.

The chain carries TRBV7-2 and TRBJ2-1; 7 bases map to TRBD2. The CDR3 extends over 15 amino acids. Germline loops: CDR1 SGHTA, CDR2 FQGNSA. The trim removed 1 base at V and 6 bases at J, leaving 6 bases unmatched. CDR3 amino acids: CASSLVAGAGNEQFF. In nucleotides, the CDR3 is TGTGCCAGCAGCTTAGTGGCGGGAGCGGGCAATGAGCAGTTCTTC.